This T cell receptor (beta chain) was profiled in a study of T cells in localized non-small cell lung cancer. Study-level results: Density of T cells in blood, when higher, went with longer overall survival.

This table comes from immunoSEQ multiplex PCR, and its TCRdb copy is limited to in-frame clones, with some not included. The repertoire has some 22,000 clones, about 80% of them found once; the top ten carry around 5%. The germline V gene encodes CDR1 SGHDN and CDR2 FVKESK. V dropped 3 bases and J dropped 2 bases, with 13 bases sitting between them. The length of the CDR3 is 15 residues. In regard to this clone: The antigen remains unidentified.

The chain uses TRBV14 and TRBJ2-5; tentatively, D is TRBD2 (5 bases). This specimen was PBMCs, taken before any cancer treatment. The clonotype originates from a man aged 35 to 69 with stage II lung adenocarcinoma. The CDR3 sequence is CASSQTLALQETQYF. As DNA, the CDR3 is TGTGCCAGCAGCCAGACTTTAGCGCTACAAGAGACCCAGTACTTC.